This passage covers 14 T cell receptor beta chains from one sample sequenced in a study of technical replicates of blood from several donors. The data were produced by immunoSEQ multiplex PCR, yet TCRdb's version contains in-frame clones alone and is incomplete. There are over 90,000 clones in the sample; roughly 96% occur only once, and under 0.45% lies in the top ten. Sample: T cells isolated from PBMCs. The receptors here all came from a human donor in good health.

Note on this clone: Additional DNA sequences in this sample encode the identical CDR3. The V call is TRBV20-1, the J call TRBJ1-2; the D gene is possibly TRBD1 (6 bases). This CDR3 spans 11 amino acids. Germline CDR1 DFQATT, CDR2 SNEGSKA (reference sequence). The V end was cut by 6 bases, the J end by 5 bases, with 10 bases between. The CDR3 bases are TGCAGTGCCATGGACAGTTATGGCTACACCTTC. This codes for CSAMDSYGYTF.

The J gene is TRBJ2-3, the V gene TRBV7-2, with TRBD2 identical over 11 bases. This CDR3 has 15 residues. Per germline, CDR1 SGHTA and CDR2 FQGNSA. V dropped 6 bases and J dropped 5; count of bases not matched to a gene: 7. The CDR3 nucleotides are TGTGCCAGCAGGGCCGGGACTAGCGGTATAGATACGCAGTATTTT. Residues: CASRAGTSGIDTQYF. Complete variable domain (other parts from reference TRBV7-2 and TRBJ2-3): GAGVSQSPSNKVTEKGKDVELRCDPISGHTALYWYRQSLGQGLEFLIYFQGNSAPDKSGLPSDRFSAERTGGSVSTLTIQRTQQEDSAVYLCASRAGTSGIDTQYFGPGTRLTVL.

This clone was observed once. This chain uses TRBV5-6 with TRBJ2-5, with D tentatively TRBD1 (5 bases). The CDR3 loop spans 15 amino acids. CDR1 is SGHDT, CDR2 YYEEEE, per germline. V was clipped by 1 base and J by 5 bases, with 15 bases between them. The CDR3, as DNA: TGTGCCAGCAGCTTGATGCTGGGGCCGACGGAGACCCAGTACTTC. Amino acid sequence: CASSLMLGPTETQYF.

The chain joins TRBV6-1 to TRBJ1-2; D gene unclear. The CDR3 loop spans 10 amino acids. In germline, CDR1 is MNHNS, CDR2 SASEGT. V lost 8 bases and J 5 bases, leaving 6 bases between the germline ends. CDR3 bases: TGTGCCAGCGCGGATTATGGCTACACCTTC. Its protein product is CASADYGYTF.

This clone was observed a single time. This chain joins TRBV9 and TRBJ2-3, with D possibly TRBD2 on 5 matching bases. V lost 2 bases, J lost 0 bases, and 10 bases lay in between. Germline values: CDR1 SGDLS, CDR2 YYNGEE. This CDR3 is 15 amino acids long. CDR3 sequence (DNA): TGTGCCAGCAGCGTCGAGGACTCTAGCACAGATACGCAGTATTTT. Protein: CASSVEDSSTDTQYF.

The chain has TRBV27 and TRBJ2-3; TRBD2 matches at 13 bases. The germline gives CDR1 MNHEY, CDR2 SMNVEV (reference sequence). The CDR3 runs 15 residues. V shed 3 bases, J shed 6 bases, and the junction held 3 bases outside the gene matches. The DNA of the CDR3 is TGTGCCAGCAGTTTCGGGACTAGCGGGACCGATACGCAGTATTTT. Protein: CASSFGTSGTDTQYF.

Points on this clone: At one of its ends the junction is not consistent with the germline gene, which may arise from a read error. The chain has TRBV7-7 and TRBJ2-2, with D unclear. The CDR3 covers 16 residues. Germline V gene lookup returns CDR1 SSHAT and CDR2 FNYEAQ (reference sequence). The CDR3 DNA is TGTGCTAGCAGCTTAAACAAATACGCGAACACCGGGGAGCTGTTTTTT. Its protein is CASSLNKYANTGELFF.

The chain links TRBV6-5 to TRBJ2-1; D is perhaps TRBD1 (5 bases). Germline CDR1 MNHEY, CDR2 SVGAGI. This CDR3 has 13 amino acids. Trimming left V 2 bases short and J 7 bases short, with 9 bases between. CDR3 sequence (DNA): TGTGCCAGCAGTTACCCGCAGGGAAATGAGCAGTTCTTC. Amino acids: CASSYPQGNEQFF.

This chain links TRBV19 with TRBJ2-7; 8 bases are shared with TRBD1. V shed 6 bases and J 2 bases; nucleotides not matched to a gene: 6. This CDR3 region has 14 residues. From germline, CDR1 is LNHDA and CDR2 SQIVND (reference sequence). For the CDR3, the DNA is TGTGCCAGTAGGGGTCGCAGGGGGCCCTACGAGCAGTACTTC. It specifies CASRGRRGPYEQYF.

The CDR3 nucleotides read TGTGCCAGCAGGACAGGGGATGGCTACACCTTC. Translating gives CASRTGDGYTF. The chain recombines TRBV25-1 with TRBJ1-2, with 8 nucleotides matching TRBD1. With 6 bases clipped from V and 6 bases from J, the junction kept 0 bases outside the gene matches. The CDR3 consists of 11 residues. Looked up from germline, CDR1 is MGHDK and CDR2 is SYGVNS.

This clone occurred once. The chain uses TRBV27 and TRBJ1-2; TRBD1 is a possible D gene (6 bases). Germline CDR1 MNHEY, CDR2 SMNVEV (reference sequence). This CDR3 has 15 amino acids. Trimming took 5 bases from V and 4 from J, leaving 17 bases between them. CDR3 in amino acids: CASSLRQDRIYGYTF. CDR3 coding DNA: TGTGCCAGCAGTCTAAGACAGGATCGGATCTATGGCTACACCTTC.

This chain links TRBV30 with TRBJ1-1, with TRBD1 as a possible D gene (6 bases). From germline, CDR1 is GTSNPN and CDR2 SVGIG (reference sequence). The V gene lost 3 bases and the J gene lost 4 bases, with 12 bases spanning the gap. This CDR3 spans 13 amino acids. This CDR3 reads CAWRETGSTEAFF. The CDR3 nucleotides are TGTGCCTGGAGAGAAACAGGGAGCACTGAAGCTTTCTTT.

The chain links TRBV18 to TRBJ1-2; D gene uncertain. Germline lookup yields CDR1 KGHSH and CDR2 LQKENI. The V end was cut by 0 bases, the J end by 0 bases, with 5 bases between. CDR3 length: 14 residues. CDR3 region: CASSPPSSNYGYTF. For the CDR3, the DNA is TGTGCCAGCTCACCACCCAGTTCTAACTATGGCTACACCTTC.

The chain is built from TRBV7-3 and TRBJ1-1; maybe TRBD1 (5 bases). The V end lost 6 bases, the J end lost 5 bases, and 19 bases lay between the germline ends. The CDR3 has 15 amino acids. Germline lookup yields CDR1 SGHTA and CDR2 FQGTGA. In DNA form, the CDR3 reads TGTGCCAGCAGGGCCGGCGCAGGAGGGGCTACTGAAGCTTTCTTT. Translated, it gives CASRAGAGGATEAFF.